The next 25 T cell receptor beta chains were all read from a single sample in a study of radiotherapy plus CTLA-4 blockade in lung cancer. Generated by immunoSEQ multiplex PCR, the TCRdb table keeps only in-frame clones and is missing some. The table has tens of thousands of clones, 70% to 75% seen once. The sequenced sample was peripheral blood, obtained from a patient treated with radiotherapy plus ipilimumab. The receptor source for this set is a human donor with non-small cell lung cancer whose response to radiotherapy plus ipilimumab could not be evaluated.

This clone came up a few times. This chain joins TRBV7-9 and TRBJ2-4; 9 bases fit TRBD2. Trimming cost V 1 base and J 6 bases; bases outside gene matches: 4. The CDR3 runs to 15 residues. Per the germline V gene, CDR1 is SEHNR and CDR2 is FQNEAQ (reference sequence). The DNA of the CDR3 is TGTGCCAGCAGCTTAGTAGCACTAGCGGGAAACATTCAGTACTTC. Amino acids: CASSLVALAGNIQYF. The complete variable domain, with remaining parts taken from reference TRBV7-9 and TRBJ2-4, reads DTGVSQNPRHKITKRGQNVTFRCDPISEHNRLYWYRQTLGQGPEFLTYFQNEAQLEKSRLLSDRFSAERPKGSFSTLEIQRTEQGDSAMYLCASSLVALAGNIQYFGAGTRLSVL.

The DNA for the CDR3 is TGTGCCAGCAGTTTATTTACTAGCGGGAGATACGAGCAGTACTTC. Its protein product is CASSLFTSGRYEQYF. This sequence joins TRBV28 and TRBJ2-7, with 11 bases matching TRBD2. The CDR3 spans 15 residues. Germline V CDR1 and CDR2: MDHEN, SYDVKM. Trimming cost V 1 base and J 4 bases; bases outside gene matches: 3.

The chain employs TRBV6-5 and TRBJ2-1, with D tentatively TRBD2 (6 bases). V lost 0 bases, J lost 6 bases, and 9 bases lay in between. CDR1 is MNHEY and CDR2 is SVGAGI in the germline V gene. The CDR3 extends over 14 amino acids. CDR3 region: CASSYSGGVNEQFF. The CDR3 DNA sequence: TGTGCCAGCAGTTACTCAGGAGGGGTCAATGAGCAGTTCTTC.

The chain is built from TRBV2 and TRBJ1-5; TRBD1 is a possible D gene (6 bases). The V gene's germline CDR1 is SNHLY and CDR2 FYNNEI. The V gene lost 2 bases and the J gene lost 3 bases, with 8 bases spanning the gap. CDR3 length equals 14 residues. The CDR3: CASSEQGSNQPQHF. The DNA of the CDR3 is TGTGCCAGCAGTGAACAGGGGTCCAATCAGCCCCAGCATTTT.

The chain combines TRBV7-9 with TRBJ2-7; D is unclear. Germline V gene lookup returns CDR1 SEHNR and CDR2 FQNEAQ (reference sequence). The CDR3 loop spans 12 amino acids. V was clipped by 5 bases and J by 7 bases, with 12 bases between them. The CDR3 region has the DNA TGTGCCAGCAGCCCTCCGTCCCGGGAGCAGTACTTC. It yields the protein CASSPPSREQYF.

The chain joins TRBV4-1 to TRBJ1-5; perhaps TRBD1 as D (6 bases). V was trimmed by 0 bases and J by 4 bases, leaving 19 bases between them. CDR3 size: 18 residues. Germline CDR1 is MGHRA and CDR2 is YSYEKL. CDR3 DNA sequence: TGCGCCAGCAGCCAAGATCCCCAGGGGAATTTGCGGAATCAGCCCCAGCATTTT. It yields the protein CASSQDPQGNLRNQPQHF.

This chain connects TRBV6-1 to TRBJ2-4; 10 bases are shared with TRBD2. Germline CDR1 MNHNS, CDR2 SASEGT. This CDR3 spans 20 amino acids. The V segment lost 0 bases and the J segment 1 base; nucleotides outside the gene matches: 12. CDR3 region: CASSEASSAGGPKAKNIQYF. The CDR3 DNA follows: TGTGCCAGCAGTGAAGCGAGTTCAGCGGGAGGGCCAAAGGCCAAAAACATTCAGTACTTC.

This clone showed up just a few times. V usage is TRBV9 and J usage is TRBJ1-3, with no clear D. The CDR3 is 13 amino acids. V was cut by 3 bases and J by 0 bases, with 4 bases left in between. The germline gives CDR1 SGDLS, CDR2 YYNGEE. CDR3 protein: CASSAISGNTIYF. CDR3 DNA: TGTGCCAGCAGCGCAATCTCTGGAAACACCATATATTTT.

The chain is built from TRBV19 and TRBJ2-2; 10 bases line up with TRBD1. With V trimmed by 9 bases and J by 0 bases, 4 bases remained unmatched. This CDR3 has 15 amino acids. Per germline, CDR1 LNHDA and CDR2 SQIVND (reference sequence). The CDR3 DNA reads TGTGCCAGCAAGACAGGGGGCTCGAACACCGGGGAGCTGTTTTTT. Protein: CASKTGGSNTGELFF.

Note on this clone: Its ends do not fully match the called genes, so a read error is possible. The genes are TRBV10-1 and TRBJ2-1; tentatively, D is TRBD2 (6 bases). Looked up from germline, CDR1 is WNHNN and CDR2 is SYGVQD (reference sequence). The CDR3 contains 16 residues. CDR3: CASSGDSTSSYNEQFF. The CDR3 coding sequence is TGCGCCAGTAGTGGGGACTCTACCAGCTCCTACAATGAGCAGTTCTTC.

The CDR3 DNA reads as TGTGCCAGCTCACCACCGTTGGGGCAGTCCACAGATACGCAGTATTTT. It yields the protein CASSPPLGQSTDTQYF. The chain joins TRBV18 to TRBJ2-3; D perhaps matches TRBD1 (5 bases). In germline, CDR1 is KGHSH, CDR2 LQKENI. V lost 0 bases to trimming and J lost 2 bases, with 12 bases between them. CDR3 length equals 16 residues.

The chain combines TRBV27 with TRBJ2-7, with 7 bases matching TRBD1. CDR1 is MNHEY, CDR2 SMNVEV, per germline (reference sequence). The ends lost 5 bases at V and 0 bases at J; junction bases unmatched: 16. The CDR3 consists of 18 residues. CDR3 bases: TGTGCCAGCAGTGCCAGGGCCGGGACAGCTACAAGCTCCTACGAGCAGTACTTC. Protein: CASSARAGTATSSYEQYF.

CDR3 in amino acids: CASSQAAGPYEQYF. CDR3 in DNA: TGTGCCAGCAGCCAAGCGGCAGGCCCCTACGAGCAGTACTTC. The gene calls are TRBV9 and TRBJ2-7; possible D gene TRBD2, 5 bases. This CDR3 is 14 amino acids long. Germline lookup yields CDR1 SGDLS and CDR2 YYNGEE. V shed 4 bases and J shed 2 bases, with 13 bases lying between them.

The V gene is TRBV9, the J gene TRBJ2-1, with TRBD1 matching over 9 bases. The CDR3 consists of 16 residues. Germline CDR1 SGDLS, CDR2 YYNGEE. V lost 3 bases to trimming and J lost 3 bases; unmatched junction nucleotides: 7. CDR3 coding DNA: TGTGCCAGCAGCGGAATACCGGGACAGGGCTACAATGAGCAGTTCTTC. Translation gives CASSGIPGQGYNEQFF.

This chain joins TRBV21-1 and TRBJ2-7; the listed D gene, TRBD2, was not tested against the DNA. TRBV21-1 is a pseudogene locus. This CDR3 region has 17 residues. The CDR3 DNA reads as TGTGCCAGCAGCAAAGAACCATCTACTGCACGTCGCTACGAGCAGTACTTC. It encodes CASSKEPSTARRYEQYF.

The CDR3 is CASSPHGVTGGMDYGYTF. CDR3 nucleotides: TGTGCCAGCAGTCCCCACGGCGTGACAGGGGGGATGGACTATGGCTACACCTTC. The chain couples TRBV28 to TRBJ1-2; 9 bases are shared with TRBD1. The CDR3 spans 18 residues. V lost 5 bases, J lost 3 bases, and 16 bases stayed unmatched. Germline assignment: CDR1 MDHEN and CDR2 SYDVKM.

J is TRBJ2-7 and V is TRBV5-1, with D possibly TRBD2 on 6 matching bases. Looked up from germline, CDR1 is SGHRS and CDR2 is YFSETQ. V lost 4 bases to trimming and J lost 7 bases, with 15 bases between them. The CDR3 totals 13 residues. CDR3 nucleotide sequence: TGCGCCAGCAGCCCGGGACCCCGGGAGGAGCAGTACTTC. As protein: CASSPGPREEQYF.

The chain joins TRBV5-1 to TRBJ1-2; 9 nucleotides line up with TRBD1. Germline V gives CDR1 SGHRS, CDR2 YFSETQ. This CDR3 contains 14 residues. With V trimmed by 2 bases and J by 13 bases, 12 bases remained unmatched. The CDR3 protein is CASSFAGTQGASTF. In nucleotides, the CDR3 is TGCGCCAGCAGCTTTGCCGGAACACAGGGGGCATCCACCTTC.

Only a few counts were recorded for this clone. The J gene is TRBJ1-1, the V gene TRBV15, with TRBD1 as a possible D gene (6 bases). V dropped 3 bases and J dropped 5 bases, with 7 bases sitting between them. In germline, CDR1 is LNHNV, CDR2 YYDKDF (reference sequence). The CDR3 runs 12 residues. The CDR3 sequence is CATSSQGTEAFF. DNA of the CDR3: TGTGCCACCAGCAGCCAGGGGACTGAAGCTTTCTTT. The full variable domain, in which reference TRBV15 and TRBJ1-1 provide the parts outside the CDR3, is DAMVIQNPRYQVTQFGKPVTLSCSQTLNHNVMYWYQQKSSQAPKLLFHYYDKDFNNEADTPDNFQSRRPNTSFCFLDIRSPGLGDTAMYLCATSSQGTEAFFGQGTRLTVV.

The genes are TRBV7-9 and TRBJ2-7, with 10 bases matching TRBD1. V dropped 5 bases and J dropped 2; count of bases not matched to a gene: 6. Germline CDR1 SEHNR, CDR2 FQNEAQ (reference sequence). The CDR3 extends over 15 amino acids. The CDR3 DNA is TGTGCCAGCAGCCAGACAGGGGGCTATGCCTACGAGCAGTACTTC. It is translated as CASSQTGGYAYEQYF.

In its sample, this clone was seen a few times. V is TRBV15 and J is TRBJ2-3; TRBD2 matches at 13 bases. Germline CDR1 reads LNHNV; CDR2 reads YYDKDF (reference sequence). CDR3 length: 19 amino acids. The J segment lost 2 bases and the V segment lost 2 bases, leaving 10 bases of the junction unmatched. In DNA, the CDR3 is TGTGCCACCAGCAGACCACCGGGACTAGCGGGACTCTCCACAGATACGCAGTATTTT. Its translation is CATSRPPGLAGLSTDTQYF.

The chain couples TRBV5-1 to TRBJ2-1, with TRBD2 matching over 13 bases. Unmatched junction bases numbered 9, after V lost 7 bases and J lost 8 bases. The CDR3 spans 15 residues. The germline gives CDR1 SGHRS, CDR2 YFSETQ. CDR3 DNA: TGCGCCAGCGCCAGGACTAGCGGGAGTGTCGATGAGCAGTTCTTC. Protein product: CASARTSGSVDEQFF. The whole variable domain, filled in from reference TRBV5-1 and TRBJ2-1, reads KAGVTQTPRYLIKTRGQQVTLSCSPISGHRSVSWYQQTPGQGLQFLFEYFSETQRNKGNFPGRFSGRQFSNSRSEMNVSTLELGDSALYLCASARTSGSVDEQFFGPGTRLTVL.

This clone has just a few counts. The CDR3 region has the DNA TGTGCCAGCAGCGGGGACAGGAACACTGAAGCTTTCTTT. Translated, it gives CASSGDRNTEAFF. J is TRBJ1-1 and V is TRBV16, with 7 positions matching TRBD1. V dropped 5 bases and J dropped 1; count of bases not matched to a gene: 1. The CDR3 is made up of 13 amino acids. CDR1 is KGHSY, CDR2 FQNENV, per germline.

The CDR3 here is CASLIGLAGGSTDTQYF. The CDR3 region has the DNA TGTGCCAGCTTAATTGGGCTAGCGGGAGGGTCAACAGATACGCAGTATTTT. The rearrangement joins TRBV6-4 to TRBJ2-3; 12 nucleotides align to TRBD2. V dropped 8 bases and J dropped 3; count of bases not matched to a gene: 12. The CDR3 runs to 17 residues. Germline CDR1 reads MRHNA; CDR2 reads SNTAGT.

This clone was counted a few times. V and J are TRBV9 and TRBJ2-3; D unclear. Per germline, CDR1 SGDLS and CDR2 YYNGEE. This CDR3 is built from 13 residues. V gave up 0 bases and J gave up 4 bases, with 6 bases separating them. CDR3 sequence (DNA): TGTGCCAGCAGCGTAGCCCGGTCAGATACGCAGTATTTT. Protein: CASSVARSDTQYF.